Listed here are 7 T cell receptor beta chains from one sample, sequenced in a study of immune evolution from preneoplasia to lung adenocarcinoma. TCRdb's table, derived via immunoSEQ multiplex PCR, lists solely in-frame clones and lacks some. The sample comprises 11,000 to 15,000 clones, approximately 80% of which are singletons, and approximately 4.2% rests with the top ten. The sequenced sample consisted of FFPE minimally invasive lung adenocarcinoma tissue. All receptors come from a person between 70 and 80 years old with lung adenocarcinoma.

The rearrangement uses TRBV30 and TRBJ1-3, with a possible D match to TRBD1 (6 bases). The V gene lost 7 bases and the J gene lost 4 bases, with 14 bases spanning the gap. Germline V gene sequence: CDR1 GTSNPN, CDR2 SVGIG (reference sequence). The CDR3 spans 13 residues. CDR3: CASRGAGGNTIYF. The CDR3 DNA reads as TGTGCCTCCCGGGGGGCAGGCGGAAACACCATATATTTT.

The rearrangement uses TRBV28 and TRBJ1-2; TRBD1 aligns across 7 bases. Germline CDR1 MDHEN, CDR2 SYDVKM. The V and J ends lost 6 bases and 4 bases, in that order; junction bases with no gene match: 5. CDR3 length: 13 amino acids. CDR3: CASSPGTVYGYTF. CDR3 bases: TGTGCCAGCAGCCCTGGGACAGTCTATGGCTACACCTTC.

The chain carries TRBV5-1 and TRBJ1-6; maybe TRBD1 (5 bases). The CDR3 sequence is 15 residues long. Germline V CDR1 and CDR2: SGHRS, YFSETQ. Trimming removed 0 bases from V and 9 bases from J, with 13 bases in between. CDR3 region: CASSLEPGTGSPLHF. In DNA, the CDR3 is TGCGCCAGCAGCTTGGAGCCAGGGACTGGTTCACCCCTCCACTTT.

This clone has more than one count but fewer than ten. This chain links TRBV25-1 with TRBJ1-1; D unclear. Germline loops: CDR1 MGHDK, CDR2 SYGVNS. The CDR3 spans 14 residues. V was shortened by 1 base and J by 12 bases, with 18 bases between the two germline ends. The chain's CDR3 is CASSELREDFETFF. The CDR3 nucleotides read TGTGCCAGCAGTGAATTACGAGAGGACTTCGAAACTTTCTTT.

This chain links TRBV28 with TRBJ2-3, with D possibly TRBD2 on 6 matching bases. Trimming stripped 5 bases from V and 6 bases from J, with 15 bases between. The germline V gene encodes CDR1 MDHEN and CDR2 SYDVKM. This CDR3 contains 14 residues. The CDR3 is CASSPLAGRDTQYF. The CDR3 DNA is TGTGCCAGCAGTCCCCTGGCGGGGCGGGATACGCAGTATTTT.

This chain links TRBV6-5 with TRBJ2-1, with 10 bases matching TRBD2. V shed 0 bases and J 13 bases; nucleotides not matched to a gene: 12. The CDR3 totals 16 residues. Germline values: CDR1 MNHEY, CDR2 SVGAGI. CDR3 in DNA: TGTGCCAGCAGTTACTCAGCGGGAGGGCCTTCTCACAGCCAGTTCTTC. Protein sequence: CASSYSAGGPSHSQFF.

The V call is TRBV19, the J call TRBJ2-7, with D possibly TRBD2 on 5 matching bases. Germline V CDR1 and CDR2: LNHDA, SQIVND (reference sequence). The CDR3 length is 13 residues. The V end was cut by 7 bases, the J end by 2 bases, with 12 bases between. The CDR3 here is CASTHPRAYEQYF. The CDR3 region has the DNA TGTGCCAGTACTCACCCGCGGGCCTACGAGCAGTACTTC.